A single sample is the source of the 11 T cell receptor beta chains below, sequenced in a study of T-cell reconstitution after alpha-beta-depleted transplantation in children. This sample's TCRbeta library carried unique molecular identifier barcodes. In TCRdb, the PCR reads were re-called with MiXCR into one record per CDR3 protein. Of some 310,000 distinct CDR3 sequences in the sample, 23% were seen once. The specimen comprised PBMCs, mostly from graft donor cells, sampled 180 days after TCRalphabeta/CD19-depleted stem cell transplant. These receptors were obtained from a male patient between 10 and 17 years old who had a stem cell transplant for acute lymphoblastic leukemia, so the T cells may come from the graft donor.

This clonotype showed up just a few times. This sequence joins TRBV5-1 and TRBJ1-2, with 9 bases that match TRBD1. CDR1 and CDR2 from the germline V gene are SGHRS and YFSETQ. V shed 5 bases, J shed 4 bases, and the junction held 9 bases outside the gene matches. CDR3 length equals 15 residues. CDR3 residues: CASRFTGTGIYGYTF. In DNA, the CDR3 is TGCGCCAGCAGATTCACCGGGACAGGGATCTATGGCTACACCTTC.

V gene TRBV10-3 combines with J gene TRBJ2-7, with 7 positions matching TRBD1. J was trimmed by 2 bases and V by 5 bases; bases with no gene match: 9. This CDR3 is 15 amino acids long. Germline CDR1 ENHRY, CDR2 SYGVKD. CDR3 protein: CAISYSGTATYEQYF. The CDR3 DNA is TGTGCCATCAGTTACTCCGGGACAGCTACCTACGAGCAGTACTTC.

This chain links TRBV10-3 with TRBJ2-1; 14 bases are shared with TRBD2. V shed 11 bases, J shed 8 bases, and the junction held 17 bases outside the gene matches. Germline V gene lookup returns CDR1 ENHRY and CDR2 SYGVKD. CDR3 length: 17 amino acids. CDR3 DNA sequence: TGTGCCTCCTCCGTTGTAGGACTAGCGGGGGGTCGGGATGAGCAGTTCTTC. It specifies CASSVVGLAGGRDEQFF.

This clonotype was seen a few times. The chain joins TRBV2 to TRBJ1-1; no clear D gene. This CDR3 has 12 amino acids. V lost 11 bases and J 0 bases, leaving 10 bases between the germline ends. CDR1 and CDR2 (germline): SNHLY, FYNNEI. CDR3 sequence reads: CAWLTLNTEAFF. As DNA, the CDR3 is TGTGCCTGGTTGACGTTGAACACTGAAGCTTTCTTT. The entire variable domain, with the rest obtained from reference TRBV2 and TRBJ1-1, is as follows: EPEVTQTPSHQVTQMGQEVILRCVPISNHLYFYWYRQILGQKVEFLVSFYNNEISEKSEIFDDQFSVERPDGSNFTLKIRSTKLEDSAMYFCAWLTLNTEAFFGQGTRLTVV.

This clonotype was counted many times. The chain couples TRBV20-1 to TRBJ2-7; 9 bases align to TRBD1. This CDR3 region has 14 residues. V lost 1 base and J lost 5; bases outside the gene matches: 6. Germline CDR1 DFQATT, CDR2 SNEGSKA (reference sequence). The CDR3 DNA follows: TGCAGTGCTAGAGTCGGGACAGGGCACCACGAGCAGTACTTC. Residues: CSARVGTGHHEQYF.

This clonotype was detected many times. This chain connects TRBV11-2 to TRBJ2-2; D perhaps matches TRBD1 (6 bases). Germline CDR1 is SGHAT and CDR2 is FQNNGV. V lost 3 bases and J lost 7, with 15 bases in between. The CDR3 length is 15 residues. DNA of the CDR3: TGTGCCAGCAGCTTTTCTACAGGGAAGTACGGGGAGCTGTTTTTT. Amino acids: CASSFSTGKYGELFF.

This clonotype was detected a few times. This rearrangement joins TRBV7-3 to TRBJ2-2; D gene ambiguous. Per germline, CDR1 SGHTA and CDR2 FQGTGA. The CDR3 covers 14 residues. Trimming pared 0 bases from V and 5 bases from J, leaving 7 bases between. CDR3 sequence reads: CASSLTWGTGELFF. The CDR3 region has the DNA TGTGCCAGCAGCTTAACGTGGGGAACCGGGGAGCTGTTTTTT.

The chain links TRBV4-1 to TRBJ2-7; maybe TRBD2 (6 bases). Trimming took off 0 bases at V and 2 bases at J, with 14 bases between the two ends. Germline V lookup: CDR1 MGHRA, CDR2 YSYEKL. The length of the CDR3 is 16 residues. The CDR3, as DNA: TGCGCCAGCAGCCAAGATCCTCCAGGGAGGACCTACGAGCAGTACTTC. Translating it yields CASSQDPPGRTYEQYF.

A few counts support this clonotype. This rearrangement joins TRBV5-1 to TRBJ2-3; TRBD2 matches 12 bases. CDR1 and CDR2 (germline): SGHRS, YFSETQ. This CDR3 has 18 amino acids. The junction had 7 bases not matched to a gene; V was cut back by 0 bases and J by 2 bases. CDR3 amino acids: CASSLGASGRDLTDTQYF. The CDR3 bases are TGCGCCAGCAGCTTGGGCGCTAGCGGGAGGGACCTCACAGATACGCAGTATTTT.

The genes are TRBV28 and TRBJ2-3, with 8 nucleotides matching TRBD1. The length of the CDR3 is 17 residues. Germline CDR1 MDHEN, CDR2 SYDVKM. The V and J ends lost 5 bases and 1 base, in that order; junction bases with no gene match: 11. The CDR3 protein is CASSRRQGAIGTDTQYF. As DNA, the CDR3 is TGTGCCAGCAGTCGAAGGCAGGGGGCGATTGGCACAGATACGCAGTATTTT.

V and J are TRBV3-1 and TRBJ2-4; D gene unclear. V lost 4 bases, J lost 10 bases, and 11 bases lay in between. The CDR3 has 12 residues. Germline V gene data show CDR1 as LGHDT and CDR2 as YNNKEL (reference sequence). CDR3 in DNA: TGTGCCAGCAGCCCCACGGGTCATATTCAGTACTTC. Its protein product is CASSPTGHIQYF.